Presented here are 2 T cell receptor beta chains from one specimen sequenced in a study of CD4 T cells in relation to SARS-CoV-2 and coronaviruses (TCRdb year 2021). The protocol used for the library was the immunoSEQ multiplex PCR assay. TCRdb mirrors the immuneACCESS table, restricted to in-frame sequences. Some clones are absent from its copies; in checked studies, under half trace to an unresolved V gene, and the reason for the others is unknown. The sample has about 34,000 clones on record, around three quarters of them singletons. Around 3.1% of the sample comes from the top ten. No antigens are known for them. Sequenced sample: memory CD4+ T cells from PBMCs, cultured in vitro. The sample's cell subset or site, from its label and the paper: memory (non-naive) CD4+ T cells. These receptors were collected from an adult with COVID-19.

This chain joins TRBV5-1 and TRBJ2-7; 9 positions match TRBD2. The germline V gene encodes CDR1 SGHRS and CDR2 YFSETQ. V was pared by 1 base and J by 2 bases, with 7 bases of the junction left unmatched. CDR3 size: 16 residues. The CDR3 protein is CASSLTAGGGPYEQYF. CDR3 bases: TGCGCCAGCAGCTTGACGGCGGGAGGGGGCCCCTACGAGCAGTACTTC.

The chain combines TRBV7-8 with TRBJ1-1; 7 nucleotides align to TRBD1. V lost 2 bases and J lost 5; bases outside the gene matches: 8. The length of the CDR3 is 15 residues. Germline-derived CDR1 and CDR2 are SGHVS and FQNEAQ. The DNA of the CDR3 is TGTGCCAGCAGCTTACGACAGGGAAGGGATACTGAAGCTTTCTTT. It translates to CASSLRQGRDTEAFF.